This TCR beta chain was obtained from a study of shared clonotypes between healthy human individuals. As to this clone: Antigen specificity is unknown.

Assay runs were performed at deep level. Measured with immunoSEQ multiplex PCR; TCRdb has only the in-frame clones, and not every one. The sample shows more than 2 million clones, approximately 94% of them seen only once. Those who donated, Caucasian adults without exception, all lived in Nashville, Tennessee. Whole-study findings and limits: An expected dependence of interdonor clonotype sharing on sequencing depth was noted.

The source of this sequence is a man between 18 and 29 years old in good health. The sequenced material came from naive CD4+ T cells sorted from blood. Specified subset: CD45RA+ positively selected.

DNA for the CDR3: TGTGCCAGCAGCCCGTCGTACAGGCCCACTGAAGCTTTCTTT. Amino acids: CASSPSYRPTEAFF. The chain uses TRBV11-3 and TRBJ1-1; possibly TRBD1 for D (5 bases). CDR1 is SGHNT, CDR2 YENEEA, per germline. The CDR3 runs to 14 residues. The V end was cut by 5 bases, the J end by 4 bases, with 14 bases between.